This passage covers 14 T cell receptor beta chains from one sample sequenced in a study of PD-L1 blockade in urothelial cancer. The table came from immunoSEQ multiplex PCR; TCRdb's copy has only in-frame clones and leaves some out. The sample holds tens of thousands of clones, 85% to 90% seen once. As for time point: pretreatment peripheral blood. This material consisted of PBMCs, taken around atezolizumab (anti-PD-L1) treatment. The receptors were sampled from a man aged 55-75 years with urothelial cancer.

DNA for the CDR3: TGCGCCAGCAGCGCCCAAGGGACAGGGGGAATCTCTGAAGCTTTCTTT. Translated, it gives CASSAQGTGGISEAFF. The chain recombines TRBV10-2 with TRBJ1-1, with 11 bases that match TRBD1. CDR3 size: 16 residues. Per the germline V gene, CDR1 is WSHSY and CDR2 is SAAADI. Losses at the gene ends were 6 bases for V and 6 bases for J; bases not matched to a gene: 12.

The chain uses TRBV18 and TRBJ2-3, with 8 bases aligning to TRBD2. CDR1 KGHSH and CDR2 LQKENI come from the germline V gene. V was clipped by 0 bases and J by 4 bases; unmatched bases: 6. The CDR3 totals 16 residues. The CDR3 spells CASSPPNGRGSDTQYF. Here the CDR3 DNA reads TGTGCCAGCTCACCACCGAACGGGAGGGGCTCAGATACGCAGTATTTT.

The CDR3, as DNA: TGCGCCAGCAGCCAAGATCCCACAGGGAGGGGGACTGAAGCTTTCTTT. It encodes CASSQDPTGRGTEAFF. The chain has TRBV4-1 and TRBJ1-1; D is possibly TRBD1 (6 bases). V was pared by 0 bases and J by 5 bases, with 16 bases between. CDR3 length: 16 amino acids. Germline V gene sequence: CDR1 MGHRA, CDR2 YSYEKL.

This chain links TRBV5-6 with TRBJ1-1, with a possible D match to TRBD1 (5 bases). Looked up from germline, CDR1 is SGHDT and CDR2 is YYEEEE. The CDR3 has 16 residues. Deletions cut 4 bases from V and 4 bases from J, with 20 bases between. CDR3 coding DNA: TGTGCCAGCAGCCGGTGGGGGGAGGGCCCAACCACTGAAGCTTTCTTT. This encodes CASSRWGEGPTTEAFF.

The chain recombines TRBV19 with TRBJ1-1; 7 positions agree with TRBD1. With V trimmed by 3 bases and J by 0 bases, 7 bases remained unmatched. In germline, CDR1 is LNHDA, CDR2 SQIVND (reference sequence). CDR3 size: 16 residues. CDR3 DNA: TGTGCCAGTAGTATTCAGGGGGTCAAGATGAACACTGAAGCTTTCTTT. Translation gives CASSIQGVKMNTEAFF.

The V call is TRBV5-1, the J call TRBJ2-1, with 7 bases lining up with TRBD2. Trimming at V came to 1 base and at J to 5 bases, leaving 6 bases not matched to a gene. This CDR3 is built from 15 residues. From germline, CDR1 is SGHRS and CDR2 YFSETQ. The CDR3 spells CASSLSGKRDNEQFF. CDR3 DNA: TGCGCCAGCAGCTTGAGCGGGAAACGGGACAATGAGCAGTTCTTC.

The rearrangement uses TRBV6-5 and TRBJ1-2; D gene uncertain. Germline V lookup: CDR1 MNHEY, CDR2 SVGAGI. The CDR3 has 14 residues. Between the trimmed V and J ends, which lost 6 bases and 1 base, there was a span of 12 bases. CDR3: CASRPRANNYGYTF. The CDR3, as DNA: TGTGCCAGCAGACCGCGGGCCAATAACTATGGCTACACCTTC.

The rearrangement joins TRBV30 to TRBJ1-6, with D tentatively TRBD1 (6 bases). Trimming stripped 2 bases from V and 7 bases from J, with 9 bases between. CDR1 is GTSNPN and CDR2 is SVGIG in the germline V gene (reference sequence). The CDR3 is 13 residues long. CDR3 sequence: CAWSSGTNSPLHF. CDR3 nucleotide sequence: TGTGCCTGGAGTTCAGGGACAAATTCACCCCTCCACTTT.

This sequence joins TRBV4-1 and TRBJ2-5; 16 bases agree with TRBD2. In germline, CDR1 is MGHRA, CDR2 YSYEKL. V shed 3 bases and J 9 bases; nucleotides not matched to a gene: 4. This CDR3 comprises 15 residues. CDR3 in DNA: TGCGCCAGCAGCCAGGGACTAGCGGGGGGGTCGGCCCAGTACTTC. This gives the protein CASSQGLAGGSAQYF.

The CDR3 is CASRGPGVGGRVTGELFF. As DNA, the CDR3 is TGTGCCAGCAGAGGACCCGGTGTAGGGGGTCGGGTCACCGGGGAGCTGTTTTTT. The chain joins TRBV21-1 to TRBJ2-2; the table's D call, TRBD1, has no DNA check behind it. TRBV21-1 is marked as a pseudogene. The CDR3 has 18 amino acids.

The chain links TRBV2 to TRBJ2-2; 14 bases align to TRBD2. The germline V gene has CDR1 SNHLY and CDR2 FYNNEI. Trimming took 7 bases from V and 6 from J; bases not matched to a gene: 4. CDR3 length: 15 amino acids. Here the CDR3 reads CASTGTSGSPGELFF. CDR3 DNA: TGTGCCAGCACTGGGACTAGCGGGAGTCCCGGGGAGCTGTTTTTT. Combining the CDR3 with reference TRBV2 and TRBJ2-2 gives the whole variable domain EPEVTQTPSHQVTQMGQEVILRCVPISNHLYFYWYRQILGQKVEFLVSFYNNEISEKSEIFDDQFSVERPDGSNFTLKIRSTKLEDSAMYFCASTGTSGSPGELFFGEGSRLTVL.

The chain is built from TRBV5-4 and TRBJ2-1; 7 positions agree with TRBD2. J lost 4 bases, V lost 0 bases, and 4 bases had no gene match. Germline loops: CDR1 SGHNT, CDR2 YYREEE (reference sequence). There are 15 residues in the CDR3. CDR3 protein: CASSLGGGGYNEQFF. The CDR3 DNA reads as TGTGCCAGCAGCTTGGGTGGGGGGGGGTACAATGAGCAGTTCTTC.

This chain links TRBV27 with TRBJ1-3, with D maybe TRBD1 (6 bases). The germline V gene encodes CDR1 MNHEY and CDR2 SMNVEV (reference sequence). V lost 6 bases to trimming and J lost 3 bases, with 12 bases between them. There are 14 residues in the CDR3. The CDR3 DNA reads TGTGCCAGCAGCGGGACATTCGGTGGAAACACCATATATTTT. It yields the protein CASSGTFGGNTIYF.

This rearrangement joins TRBV30 to TRBJ2-7; 7 nucleotides agree with TRBD1. The CDR3 contains 16 residues. Looked up from germline, CDR1 is GTSNPN and CDR2 is SVGIG (reference sequence). The V segment lost 3 bases and the J segment 3 bases; nucleotides outside the gene matches: 14. DNA of the CDR3: TGTGCCTGGAGGGGGACGACAGGGCAAACTCGCTACGAGCAGTACTTC. Its protein is CAWRGTTGQTRYEQYF.